This T cell receptor beta chain was captured in a study of T cells in Graves' hyperthyroidism and ophthalmopathy. Study findings and constraints: Most clonotypes that expanded in the thyroid above 0.001 also showed up in blood.

For this clonotype: Its antigen is not identified.

The germline V gene has CDR1 MNHEY and CDR2 SVGEGT. The length of the CDR3 is 11 residues. Trimming shortened V by 7 bases and J by 13 bases, and 13 bases separated the two germline ends. Researchers amplified the TCR beta CDR3 regions from RNA transcripts. The TCR CDR3 first-round RT-PCR relied on the HTBI primer set. Via MiXCR, TCRdb re-called the multiplex PCR reads, giving one row per CDR3 protein. The table has around 600,000 distinct CDR3 sequences, about a sixth seen once; the top ten hold 2.5% to 4%. The chain couples TRBV6-2 or TRBV6-3 to TRBJ1-4; tentative D call: TRBD1 (6 bases). This TCR came from a woman aged 40 to 50 with Graves' ophthalmopathy. The specimen sequenced was blood. CDR3 amino acids: CASTTGTLLFF. CDR3 coding DNA: TGTGCCAGCACCACCGGGACATTACTGTTTTTT.